The TCR beta chain under discussion was sequenced for a study of T cell repertoires in cytomegalovirus infection. About the study: Epitope selection comprised recently identified HLA-C-restricted CMV epitopes and well-studied HLA-B-restricted CMV epitopes.

This clonotype was picked up many times. Its specificity is not known. TCRdb redid the calling of the reads with MiXCR, one entry per CDR3 protein. This table has some 590,000 distinct CDR3 sequences, 40% appearing once. CDR3 length: 14 residues. V shed 5 bases and J shed 5 bases, with 13 bases lying between them. The germline gives CDR1 SGHTA, CDR2 FQGNSA. Study-level findings and limits: Public TCR beta family frequency separated CMV-and-HLA carriers, including in an independent cohort.

The sequence was obtained from a human donor in good health (CMV status not recorded). Some clones in this sample may be carry-over from other donors' samples. V and J are TRBV7-2 and TRBJ1-5; D gene ambiguous. The input for sequencing was cultured PBMCs, taken from culture after CMV antigen stimulation. The DNA of the CDR3 is TGTGCCAGCAGCCTAATCTCCGGGGATCAGCCCCAGCATTTT. This sequence encodes CASSLISGDQPQHF.